This T cell receptor beta chain was recovered during a study of somatic mutations in cytotoxic T cells in rheumatoid arthritis. Study at large: Using a FACSAria II or Sony SH800, a portion of the V beta antibody-stained T-cell populations were flow-sorted at nearly 100% purity, and among those populations were V beta1+ cells that were then sequenced for TCRB. Study conclusions and caveats: No age-related increase in CD8+ clonality was seen in healthy controls, but one was seen in rheumatoid arthritis patients.

As for this clone: Its specificity is unknown.

The assay was immunoSEQ multiplex PCR, and TCRdb's table has in-frame clones only and misses some. Seen here are more than 8,000 clones, around 77% observed once, and the top ten hold about a fifth. Once isolated by positive magnetic bead selection, the CD4+ and CD8+ cells had their purity checked by flow cytometry. Deletions cut 3 bases from V and 1 base from J, with 12 bases between. The CDR3 has 15 amino acids. Germline V CDR1 and CDR2: SGDLS, YYNGEE. Sequenced: CD8+ T cells sorted from blood. This TCR was recovered from a man aged 50 or older in good health. The chain combines TRBV9 with TRBJ2-3; D is perhaps TRBD1 (5 bases). CDR3 residues: CASSGTLWGTDTQYF. CDR3 nucleotide sequence: TGTGCCAGCAGCGGGACACTTTGGGGCACAGATACGCAGTATTTT.